These 24 T cell receptor beta chains were sequenced from one sample in a study of blood T cell repertoires in COVID-19. Sequencing used immunoSEQ multiplex PCR; TCRdb keeps in-frame clones, though not all of them. The table has about 49,000 clones, approximately 81% seen once; the top ten hold approximately 20%. Source material: peripheral blood. These receptors were obtained from a woman at least 80 years old with COVID-19, enrolled during active disease.

The chain joins TRBV28 to TRBJ2-2, with a tentative D call TRBD1 (6 bases). From germline, CDR1 is MDHEN and CDR2 SYDVKM. The CDR3 contains 15 residues. With 6 bases removed from V and 0 bases from J, the gap between germline ends came to 11 bases. The CDR3 region has the DNA TGTGCCAGCAGGTTGACAGGCTCGAACACCGGGGAGCTGTTTTTT. Residues: CASRLTGSNTGELFF.

This chain connects TRBV30 to TRBJ2-3, with 11 bases identical to TRBD2. The CDR3 is 16 amino acids. Germline V gene data show CDR1 as GTSNPN and CDR2 as SVGIG (reference sequence). The V gene end was trimmed by 3 bases and the J gene end by 6 bases; junction bases not matched to a gene: 11. This CDR3 is CAWSLTGTSGGDTQYF. CDR3 in DNA: TGTGCCTGGAGCCTAACCGGGACTAGCGGAGGTGATACGCAGTATTTT.

DNA of the CDR3: TGTGCCTGGAGTGTGGGCCTTTATACGCAGTATTTT. This gives the protein CAWSVGLYTQYF. The genes are TRBV30 and TRBJ2-3; D ambiguous. Germline V CDR1 and CDR2: GTSNPN, SVGIG (reference sequence). The CDR3 length is 12 residues. V was trimmed by 0 bases and J by 7 bases, leaving 8 bases between them.

The V gene is TRBV2, the J gene TRBJ2-1; tentative D call: TRBD2 (6 bases). CDR3 length: 14 amino acids. Germline CDR1 SNHLY, CDR2 FYNNEI. V was pared by 6 bases and J by 8 bases, with 17 bases between. CDR3 region: CASSPGARDYEQFF. DNA of the CDR3: TGTGCCAGCAGCCCGGGAGCCAGGGACTATGAGCAGTTCTTC.

This sequence joins TRBV14 and TRBJ1-2, with D perhaps matching TRBD1 (6 bases). V was clipped by 1 base and J by 4 bases, with 19 bases between them. Looked up from germline, CDR1 is SGHDN and CDR2 is FVKESK. There are 17 residues in the CDR3. For the CDR3, the DNA is TGTGCCAGCAGCCAAGGACAGGTAACTTCATCGAGCTATGGCTACACCTTC. Translation gives CASSQGQVTSSSYGYTF.

V and J are TRBV30 and TRBJ1-1; possibly TRBD1 for D (5 bases). This CDR3 region has 14 residues. Germline V CDR1 and CDR2: GTSNPN, SVGIG (reference sequence). Trimming removed 0 bases from V and 5 bases from J, with 13 bases in between. CDR3: CAWSVGATGTEAFF. CDR3 sequence (DNA): TGTGCCTGGAGTGTAGGGGCCACCGGGACTGAAGCTTTCTTT.

V and J are TRBV15 and TRBJ2-7; 9 bases agree with TRBD2. The V segment lost 0 bases and the J segment 2 bases; nucleotides outside the gene matches: 5. The CDR3 covers 16 residues. Germline values: CDR1 LNHNV, CDR2 YYDKDF (reference sequence). The CDR3 DNA reads TGTGCCACCAGCAGAGACCCTAGCGGGGCGGCCTACGAGCAGTACTTC. As protein: CATSRDPSGAAYEQYF.

The V call is TRBV4-1, the J call TRBJ2-7; no definite D call. CDR3 length: 15 residues. V lost 4 bases, J lost 0 bases, and 13 bases lay in between. Germline loops: CDR1 MGHRA, CDR2 YSYEKL. CDR3 loop: CASSPFWQASYEQYF. For the CDR3, the DNA is TGCGCCAGCAGCCCCTTCTGGCAGGCCTCCTACGAGCAGTACTTC.

The rearrangement joins TRBV9 to TRBJ1-4; no clear D. The V end lost 0 bases, the J end lost 7 bases, and 7 bases lay between the germline ends. The CDR3 has 13 amino acids. CDR1 SGDLS and CDR2 YYNGEE come from the germline V gene. The CDR3 DNA reads as TGTGCCAGCAGCGTAGCGCCCGGTGAAAAACTGTTTTTT. This encodes CASSVAPGEKLFF.

The chain uses TRBV19 and TRBJ2-2; tentative D call: TRBD1 (6 bases). Between the trimmed V and J ends, which lost 6 bases and 4 bases, there was a span of 18 bases. Germline loops: CDR1 LNHDA, CDR2 SQIVND (reference sequence). The length of the CDR3 is 16 residues. The CDR3 bases are TGTGCCAGTAGGAGAAGTGGGGGCGGCGGCACCGGGGAGCTGTTTTTT. It is translated as CASRRSGGGGTGELFF.

The chain has TRBV6-2 or TRBV6-3 and TRBJ2-7; 7 bases line up with TRBD1. V lost 2 bases to trimming and J lost 5 bases; unmatched junction nucleotides: 3. CDR3 length: 13 amino acids. The germline V gene encodes CDR1 MNHEY and CDR2 SVGEGT. The CDR3 protein is CASSYRGHDEQYF. The CDR3, as DNA: TGTGCCAGCAGTTACAGGGGGCACGACGAGCAGTACTTC.

Points on this clone: One end of the junction does not line up with germline, which may come from a read error. This chain joins TRBV19 and TRBJ2-2, with TRBD2 identical over 7 bases. This CDR3 is built from 14 residues. Germline CDR1 LNHDA, CDR2 SQIVND (reference sequence). The CDR3, as DNA: TGTGCCACTAGTGGGCTAGCGGACACCGGGGAGCTGTTTTTT. Its translation: CATSGLADTGELFF.

This chain links TRBV2 with TRBJ1-3, with 7 bases identical to TRBD1. There are 14 residues in the CDR3. After removal of 9 bases from V and 5 bases from J, the junction contained 10 bases not matched to a gene. CDR1 is SNHLY and CDR2 is FYNNEI in the germline V gene. Written as DNA, the CDR3 is TGTGCCAGTAACCCAGCGACAGGGAGAAACACCATATATTTT. This encodes CASNPATGRNTIYF.

The chain recombines TRBV7-8 with TRBJ2-2; D may be TRBD2 (6 bases). The germline V gene encodes CDR1 SGHVS and CDR2 FQNEAQ. V was shortened by 5 bases and J by 2 bases, with 18 bases between the two germline ends. The CDR3 consists of 17 residues. CDR3 loop: CASSGPTSHFNTGELFF. CDR3 coding DNA: TGTGCCAGCAGCGGACCGACTAGTCATTTTAACACCGGGGAGCTGTTTTTT. The entire variable domain, with the rest obtained from reference TRBV7-8 and TRBJ2-2, is as follows: GAGVSQSPRYKVAKRGQDVALRCDPISGHVSLFWYQQALGQGPEFLTYFQNEAQLDKSGLPSDRFFAERPEGSVSTLKIQRTQQEDSAVYLCASSGPTSHFNTGELFFGEGSRLTVL.

This chain joins TRBV7-3 and TRBJ2-6; perhaps TRBD1 as D (5 bases). Trimming shortened V by 1 base and J by 0 bases, and 13 bases separated the two germline ends. Germline CDR1 SGHTA, CDR2 FQGTGA. CDR3 length: 18 amino acids. The DNA of the CDR3 is TGTGCCAGCAGCTTAAAAGGCTTAGGGGTCTCTGGGGCCAACGTCCTGACTTTC. It codes for CASSLKGLGVSGANVLTF.

This rearrangement joins TRBV3-1 (or the pseudogene TRBV3-2) to TRBJ2-3, with D maybe TRBD2 (5 bases). Trimming cost V 4 bases and J 5 bases, with 7 bases left between them. The germline gives CDR1 LGHDT, CDR2 YNNKEL (reference sequence). The CDR3 runs 12 residues. The CDR3 DNA sequence: TGTGCCAGCAGCCCCCGGGGAGATACGCAGTATTTT. Translated, it gives CASSPRGDTQYF.

The chain is built from TRBV6-5 and TRBJ1-2; 11 nucleotides agree with TRBD1. Trimming cost V 6 bases and J 8 bases; bases outside gene matches: 8. Germline assignment: CDR1 MNHEY and CDR2 SVGAGI. The length of the CDR3 is 14 residues. The CDR3, as DNA: TGTGCCAGCAGAAGTGGACAGGGGGCGAGGGGCTACACCTTC. Amino acid sequence: CASRSGQGARGYTF.

This rearrangement joins TRBV12-3 or TRBV12-4 to TRBJ2-7; D unresolved. This CDR3 comprises 12 residues. The germline V and J ends were trimmed by 0 bases and 7 bases, with 7 bases remaining between them. CDR3 in DNA: TGTGCCAGCAGTTTAGCCGTGTATGAGCAGTACTTC. It translates to CASSLAVYEQYF.

V is TRBV18 and J is TRBJ1-1; TRBD1 matches 7 bases. Germline CDR1 is KGHSH and CDR2 is LQKENI. The CDR3 extends over 13 amino acids. The V gene end was trimmed by 4 bases and the J gene end by 2 bases; junction bases not matched to a gene: 1. This CDR3 reads CASSRGGNTEAFF. The CDR3 region has the DNA TGTGCCAGCTCACGAGGGGGCAACACTGAAGCTTTCTTT.

The chain joins TRBV6-6 to TRBJ2-7; no definite D call. The CDR3 consists of 15 residues. Germline CDR1 MNHNY, CDR2 SVGAGI (reference sequence). Trimming pared 7 bases from V and 0 bases from J, leaving 16 bases between. The DNA of the CDR3 is TGTGCCAGCACCATCACTGATCCGAGCTCCTACGAGCAGTACTTC. Its translation: CASTITDPSSYEQYF.

The CDR3 region is CASSLRSYNEQFF. CDR3 in DNA: TGTGCCAGCAGCTTACGCAGTTACAATGAGCAGTTCTTC. V usage is TRBV11-2 and J usage is TRBJ2-1; unclear D gene. Trimming left V 2 bases short and J 4 bases short, with 6 bases between. This CDR3 spans 13 amino acids. Germline-derived CDR1 and CDR2 are SGHAT and FQNNGV. The complete variable domain, with remaining parts taken from reference TRBV11-2 and TRBJ2-1, reads EAGVAQSPRYKIIEKRQSVAFWCNPISGHATLYWYQQILGQGPKLLIQFQNNGVVDDSQLPKDRFSAERLKGVDSTLKIQPAKLEDSAVYLCASSLRSYNEQFFGPGTRLTVL.

This clone has only one observation. V and J are TRBV7-6 and TRBJ1-5; weak D call: TRBD1 (5 bases). Germline CDR1 is SGHVS and CDR2 is FNYEAQ. The CDR3 sequence is 17 residues long. Deletions cut 2 bases from V and 1 base from J, with 15 bases between. The CDR3 is CASSLFQGSLSNQPQHF. The CDR3 bases are TGTGCCAGCAGCTTATTCCAGGGCAGTCTCAGCAATCAGCCCCAGCATTTT.

V is TRBV6-5 and J is TRBJ2-1, with D perhaps matching TRBD1 (6 bases). The CDR3 contains 14 residues. The V gene lost 2 bases and the J gene lost 3 bases, with 8 bases spanning the gap. Germline assignment: CDR1 MNHEY and CDR2 SVGAGI. CDR3 residues: CASSYGQIYNEQFF. CDR3 sequence (DNA): TGTGCCAGCAGTTACGGACAGATCTACAATGAGCAGTTCTTC.

The gene calls are TRBV28 and TRBJ1-4, with a tentative D call TRBD1 (5 bases). Germline lookup yields CDR1 MDHEN and CDR2 SYDVKM. This CDR3 comprises 16 residues. The V and J ends lost 5 bases and 8 bases respectively, with 21 bases between them. In nucleotides, the CDR3 is TGTGCCAGCAGTGGAAGTGGGATTCAGGGAAGGGAAAAACTGTTTTTT. The encoded protein is CASSGSGIQGREKLFF.